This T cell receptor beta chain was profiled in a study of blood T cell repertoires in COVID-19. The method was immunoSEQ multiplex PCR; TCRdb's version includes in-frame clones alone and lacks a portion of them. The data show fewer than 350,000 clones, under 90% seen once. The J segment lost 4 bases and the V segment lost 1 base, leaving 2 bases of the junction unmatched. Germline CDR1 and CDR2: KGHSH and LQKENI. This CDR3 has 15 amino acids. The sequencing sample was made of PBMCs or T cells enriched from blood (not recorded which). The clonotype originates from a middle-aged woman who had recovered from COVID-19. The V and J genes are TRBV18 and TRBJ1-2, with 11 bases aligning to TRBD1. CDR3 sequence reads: CASSPRTGGGYGYTF. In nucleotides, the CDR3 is TGTGCCAGCTCACCACGGACAGGGGGCGGCTATGGCTACACCTTC.